This TCR beta chain emerged from a study of early T cells in non-severe SARS-CoV-2 infection. The TCR library protocol was used to attach unique molecular identifiers. These identifiers were attached to individual cDNA molecules. From the 5' RACE reads, TCRdb called clonotypes with MiXCR, one entry per CDR3 protein. The sample yields 100,000 to 130,000 distinct CDR3 sequences, more than 9.5% seen once. In the case of this clonotype: Antigen: not known.

Findings and limits, study-wide: Matching results from VDJdb favored anti-spike CD8 responses, leaving private and CD4 specificities undetected.

CDR3 length equals 15 residues. Looked up from germline, CDR1 is SGHNT and CDR2 is YYREEE (reference sequence). V gave up 3 bases and J gave up 0 bases, with 10 bases separating them. The chain has TRBV5-4 and TRBJ2-4, with D maybe TRBD1 (6 bases). The sequence derives from an adult who was a healthcare worker with PCR-confirmed SARS-CoV-2 infection or an uninfected control (not recorded which). Sequenced material: whole blood. CDR3 coding DNA: TGTGCCAGCAGCTCGCCGGGACAAGCCAAAAACATTCAGTACTTC. Its translation: CASSSPGQAKNIQYF.